The clone carrying this T cell receptor (beta chain) came up a few times. This entry comes from a study of blood T cells in healthy people across ages. The germline V gene encodes CDR1 MNHEY and CDR2 SMNVEV (reference sequence). There are 14 residues in the CDR3. With 4 bases removed from V and 2 bases from J, the gap between germline ends came to 10 bases. Combining a sample-barcoded 5' primer with a J-beta primer mix, a second PCR ran for roughly 6 to 11 cycles. Tags on each cDNA molecule came from a template-switch adaptor with 12 random nucleotides. TCRdb independently ran MiXCR on the 5' RACE reads; one entry per CDR3 protein. The sample consists of 750,000 or so distinct CDR3 sequences, 20% to 25% of them appearing once. This same sample was also part of a study on T cells of mothers and their children. As reported in that work: The M1S primer of the second PCR added sample barcodes and 2-4 random nucleotides.

This rearrangement joins TRBV27 to TRBJ2-3; the D gene could be TRBD1 or TRBD2 (5 bases each). Material for sequencing was blood. The sequence derives from a boy between 10 and 17 years old in good health. The CDR3 DNA sequence: TGTGCCAGCAGTTGGGGACGACACACAGATACGCAGTATTTT. As protein: CASSWGRHTDTQYF.